These T cell receptor beta chains were read from a single sample in a study of T cell changes during pregnancy in multiple sclerosis. Assay: immunoSEQ multiplex PCR; the TCRdb copy retains only in-frame clones and omits some. The sample lists 100,000 or so clones, over 75% seen once, with around 0.78% in the top ten. The sample in question was peripheral blood, obtained in the second trimester of pregnancy. The receptors shown here come from a female donor in good health, enrolled as a control in a pregnancy study. Each CDR3 is given with its conserved first and last residue. A D gene is named only where the DNA matches it firmly. Clone size appears in some rows only: once, few, many, or a class for an expanded clone.

V gene	D gene	J gene	clone size	CDR3 DNA	CDR3 protein
TRBV5-6	TRBD2	TRBJ2-5	once	TGTGCCAGCAGCCCACTAGAAGCGGGAGGACAAGAGACCCAGTACTTC	CASSPLEAGGQETQYF
TRBV29-1	.	TRBJ1-2	.	TGCAGCGTACAGGGCCACGGGGATGGCTACACCTTC	CSVQGHGDGYTF
TRBV5-1	.	TRBJ1-3	once	TGCGCCAGCAGTGAGGGTTCTGGAAACACCATATATTTT	CASSEGSGNTIYF
TRBV6-5	.	TRBJ2-1	.	TGTGCCAGCAGCCCACTGGGCCATAACCTAAATGAGCAGTTCTTC	CASSPLGHNLNEQFF
TRBV28	.	TRBJ1-2	.	TGTGCCAGCGGGTCTATGTCGGACTACAACTATGGCTACACCTTC	CASGSMSDYNYGYTF
TRBV6-1	TRBD1	TRBJ2-1	.	TGTGCCAGCACTACGGACAGGGATAATGAGCAGTTCTTC	CASTTDRDNEQFF
TRBV19	TRBD1	TRBJ1-1	.	TGTGCCAGTAGAAACCCCCCGGGACAGGGGTATCCTTTCACTGAAGCTTTCTTT	CASRNPPGQGYPFTEAFF
TRBV18	.	TRBJ2-7	.	TGTGCCAGCTCACCACACCGGGACAACGAGCAGTACTTC	CASSPHRDNEQYF
TRBV18	.	TRBJ2-3	.	TGTGCCAGCTCCCCGCGGGGGCAAGGGACAGATACGCAGTATTTT	CASSPRGQGTDTQYF
TRBV7-9	.	TRBJ1-6	.	TGTGCCAGCAGCTTAGGGGGAGAGAGGTCACCCCTCCACTTT	CASSLGGERSPLHF
TRBV4-1	TRBD2	TRBJ2-5	.	TGCGCCAGCAGCCACCCGGACTTGAGCGGGGTTGAGACCCAGTACTTC	CASSHPDLSGVETQYF
TRBV5-8	.	TRBJ2-4	.	TGTGCCAGCAGCTTGGCAGGGGTCCTTCAGTACTTC	CASSLAGVLQYF
TRBV14	TRBD2	TRBJ2-7	.	TGTGCCAGCAGCCCCAGTTGGCTAGCGGATTACGAGCAGTACTTC	CASSPSWLADYEQYF
TRBV6-5	TRBD2	TRBJ2-1	.	TGTGCCAGCAGTGCGGGACTAGCGGGGCCCAATGAGCAGTTCTTC	CASSAGLAGPNEQFF
TRBV19	TRBD2	TRBJ2-3	once	TGTGCCAGTAGTGAGACTAGCGGCCTCAAGACAGATACGCAGTATTTT	CASSETSGLKTDTQYF
TRBV11-2	TRBD1	TRBJ1-1	.	TGTGCCAGCAGCTTAGGCGCCGGGACAGGGGGGGGTTATCGCACTGAAGCTTTCTTT	CASSLGAGTGGGYRTEAFF
TRBV27	TRBD2	TRBJ2-3	.	TGTGCCAGCAGCCCCCTCGCGGCGGGAGTCACAGATACGCAGTATTTT	CASSPLAAGVTDTQYF
TRBV11-2	.	TRBJ1-2	.	TGTGCCAGCCAGGGCGCCGGGAGGGACTATGGCTACACCTTC	CASQGAGRDYGYTF
TRBV7-2	.	TRBJ2-2	.	TGTGCCAGCAGCCCCCGAGGGCCCACCGGGGAGCTGTTTTTT	CASSPRGPTGELFF
TRBV28	TRBD1	TRBJ1-2	.	TGTGCCAGCAGTTCGTCCGGGACAGGGGTACACTATGGCTACACCTTC	CASSSSGTGVHYGYTF
TRBV19	.	TRBJ1-3	.	TGTGCCAGTAGTAGTGGCAGGAACTCTGGAAACACCATATATTTT	CASSSGRNSGNTIYF
TRBV18	TRBD1	TRBJ1-4	.	TGTGCCAGCTCACCACGGACAGGGGAGAATGAAAAACTGTTTTTT	CASSPRTGENEKLFF
TRBV19	TRBD1	TRBJ1-5	.	TGTGCCACTCGCCGGGACAGGGGCAGTTTTGATCTGGGGCAGCCCCAGCATTTT	CATRRDRGSFDLGQPQHF
TRBV7-9	.	TRBJ1-3	.	TGTGCCAGCAGCCATGACGGGAGCTCTGGAAACACCATATATTTT	CASSHDGSSGNTIYF
TRBV6-1	.	TRBJ2-1	.	TGTGCCAGCAGTAGGGGGCAGGAGGGTAATGAGCAGTTCTTC	CASSRGQEGNEQFF
TRBV5-1	TRBD1	TRBJ1-6	.	TGCGCCAGCAGCCACGGACAGGGGGAAATAAGCTCCTATAATTCACCCCTCCACTTT	CASSHGQGEISSYNSPLHF
TRBV13	TRBD1	TRBJ2-7	.	TGTGCCAGCAGCCTTAGAGTTAGGACAGGGTGGTACGAGCAGTACTTC	CASSLRVRTGWYEQYF
TRBV4-2	TRBD1	TRBJ1-1	.	TGTGCCAGCAGCCAAGATCCGGGGGACAGCTTGGAAGCTTTCTTT	CASSQDPGDSLEAFF